Described below is a single T cell receptor beta chain sequence and its context. No antigen is known for it. The CDR3 sequence is 16 residues long. In germline, CDR1 is SGHTA, CDR2 FQGNSA. Trimming at V came to 1 base and at J to 2 bases, leaving 7 bases not matched to a gene. The data were obtained in a study of T cell repertoires and HLA-DP antigens. Study-level background: Donors were two male and one female, aged 18-to-29 to 60-to-69. Average DNA input: roughly 200 ng for CD137+CD4+ sorts, roughly 1.2 ug pre-culture.

The method was immunoSEQ multiplex PCR; TCRdb's version includes in-frame clones alone and lacks a portion of them. This table holds over 100,000 clones, 80% to 95% found once. General study results and limits: Clones undetected before culture averaged about 40% against one allele and roughly 53% against the other.

Source material: CD4+ T cells from PBMCs. The clonotype was recovered from a woman between 18 and 29 years old in good health and CMV-seronegative. This sequence joins TRBV7-2 and TRBJ1-2, with 7 bases matching TRBD1. DNA for the CDR3: TGTGCCAGCAGCTTAGGGGGGAGGGGGCGAAACTATGGCTACACCTTC. As protein: CASSLGGRGRNYGYTF.